The source of this T cell receptor (beta chain) is a study of cytomegalovirus exposure and HLA in healthy donors. The CDR3 runs to 13 residues. Looked up from germline, CDR1 is GTSNPN and CDR2 is SVGIG (reference sequence). Germline trimming cut 2 bases from V and 8 bases from J; bases unmatched to any gene: 5. PCR used 60 Vbeta primers and 13 Jbeta primers. TCRdb's table, derived via immunoSEQ multiplex PCR, lists solely in-frame clones and lacks some. Of about 180,000 clones listed, roughly 79% were seen once; the top ten hold roughly 5%. With regard to this clone: Its antigen is currently unknown.

Study-wide results and limits: Presence/absence analyses assumed roughly uniform sequencing depth across donors.

V gene TRBV30 combines with J gene TRBJ2-1, with 8 bases that match TRBD1. This clonotype originated in a young woman in good health and CMV-seropositive. The sequencing sample was made of PBMCs. For the CDR3, the DNA is TGTGCCTGGAGTCGTCAGGGGGCGGATGAGCAGTTCTTC. Translating it yields CAWSRQGADEQFF.